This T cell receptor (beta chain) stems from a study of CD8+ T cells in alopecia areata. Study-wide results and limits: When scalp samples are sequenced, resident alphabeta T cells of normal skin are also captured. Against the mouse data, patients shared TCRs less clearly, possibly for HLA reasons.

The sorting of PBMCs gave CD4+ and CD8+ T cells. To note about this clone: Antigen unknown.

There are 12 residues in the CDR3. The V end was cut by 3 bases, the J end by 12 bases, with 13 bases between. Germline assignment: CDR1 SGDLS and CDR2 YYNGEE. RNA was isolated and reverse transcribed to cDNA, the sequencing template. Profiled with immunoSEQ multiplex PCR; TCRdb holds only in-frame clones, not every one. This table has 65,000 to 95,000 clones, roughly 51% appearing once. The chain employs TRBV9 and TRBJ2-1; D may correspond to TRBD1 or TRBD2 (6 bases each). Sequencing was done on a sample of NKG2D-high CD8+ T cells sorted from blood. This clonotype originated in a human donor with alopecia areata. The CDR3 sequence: CASSAPEGVQFF. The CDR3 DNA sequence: TGTGCCAGCAGCGCCCCGGAGGGGGTGCAGTTCTTC.